This paragraph covers one TCR beta chain sequence. The antigen remains undetermined. The data stem from a study of CD8+CD57+ T cells in acquired aplastic anemia. Across the study: DNA per sorted CD4+ or CD8+ sample ranged about 0.19 to 30 ug, averaging 3.2 ug. Overall study results and limits: No significant difference in CD8+ Simpson's diversity was found between patients and controls.

Germline CDR1 is LNHDA and CDR2 is SQIVND (reference sequence). Trimming took 9 bases from V and 6 from J, leaving 18 bases between them. The CDR3 sequence is 13 residues long. Patients selected for sequencing had displayed CD8+CD57+ cell expansion by flow cytometry. Patients, without exception, had severe acquired aplastic anemia. CDR3 and TCR beta VDJ profiling relied on genomic DNA as the template. One entry per CDR3 protein, called by TCRdb with MiXCR from the reads. Of 450,000 to 550,000 distinct CDR3 sequences detected, around a third appear once; the ten largest clones hold under 0.95%. This receptor was identified in a human donor with aplastic anemia. V and J are TRBV19 and TRBJ2-7, with a weak D call TRBD1 (6 bases). Sample: sorted CD4+, CD8+, or CD8+CD57+ T cells (not recorded which) from PBMCs. The CDR3 protein is CASSNDRLGEQYF. The CDR3 region has the DNA TGTGCCAGCAGCAATGACAGGTTGGGCGAGCAGTACTTC. Looking up the rest from reference TRBV19 and TRBJ2-7 gives the full variable domain: DGGITQSPKYLFRKEGQNVTLSCEQNLNHDAMYWYRQDPGQGLRLIYYSQIVNDFQKGDIAEGYSVSREKKESFPLTVTSAQKNPTAFYLCASSNDRLGEQYFGPGTRLTVT.